This T cell receptor (beta chain) emerged from a study of regulatory T cells in long-lasting Graves disease. CDR3 regions were amplified by Arm-PCR using iRepertoire HTBI primers to build TCR beta libraries. TCRdb itself ran the multiplex PCR reads through MiXCR, one entry per CDR3 protein. Of about 430,000 distinct CDR3 sequences in the sample, over 12% are singletons; the top ten hold about 8%. Broader study findings: Small sample size may have lowered accuracy. Persistent disease was associated with favored TRBV28 usage and with favored use of TRBJ1-2 and TRBJ2-5.

Trimming left V 4 bases short and J 2 bases short, with 11 bases between. CDR1 and CDR2 (germline): MNHEY, SVGEGT. The CDR3 has 15 residues. This sample's time point: newly diagnosed GD, antithyroid drugs for less than 3 months. The TCR library was prepared using RNA isolated from PBMCs. This clonotype has more than one count but fewer than ten. Its matching antigen is unknown. These data are also associated with another study on T cells in Graves' hyperthyroidism and ophthalmopathy. From that study: Newly diagnosed hyperthyroidism, duration under 2 months, in patients aged 18 to 65. Patients were excluded for uncontrolled infection, other autoimmune disease, pregnancy or lactation.

This specimen consisted of peripheral blood mononuclear cells (PBMCs), obtained at new diagnosis, from a patient treated with antithyroid drugs. The sequence came from a woman in her thirties or forties with Graves disease. The V gene is TRBV6-2 or TRBV6-3, the J gene TRBJ2-2, with no clear D. The CDR3 DNA follows: TGTGCCAGCAGTTCCGACACCTTCAACACCGGGGAGCTGTTTTTT. Translating gives CASSSDTFNTGELFF.